The TCR beta chain under discussion was sequenced for a study of OX40 agonist ivuxolimab in advanced cancers. Study summary: Three patients had partial responses: one hepatocellular carcinoma, two cutaneous melanoma.

Germline values: CDR1 MNHEY, CDR2 SMNVEV (reference sequence). The CDR3 is 16 amino acids. The V end lost 1 base, the J end lost 6 bases, and 19 bases lay between the germline ends. The study, taken as a whole, reports: In general, CD8+ T cells held more expanded clones than CD4+ did, on average.

Concerning this clone itself: The antigen is undetermined.

Sequencing was performed with immunoSEQ multiplex PCR; in TCRdb, only in-frame clones are kept and a portion is missing. This sample has roughly 50,000 clones, with approximately 86% found just once. The sequencing here drew on CD4+ or CD8+ T cells sorted from blood, taken in a trial of the OX40 agonist ivuxolimab. This receptor was identified in an adult with an advanced solid tumor such as melanoma, head and neck, liver or kidney cancer. The chain employs TRBV27 and TRBJ2-7; maybe TRBD2 (6 bases). CDR3 sequence (DNA): TGTGCCAGCAGTTTATTGAGAGGGGACGGGGGAACCGAGCAGTACTTC. It specifies CASSLLRGDGGTEQYF.